This T cell receptor (beta chain) is drawn from a study of blood T cell repertoires in COVID-19. Study details: Acute-phase and convalescent COVID-19 samples originated in the United States, Italy and Spain.

This clone showed up many times. Repertoires were generated with immunoSEQ multiplex PCR, while TCRdb's copy carries only in-frame clones and drops some. This repertoire shows just under 150,000 clones, 89% found once; its top ten account for around 1.6%. V was clipped by 7 bases and J by 4 bases, with 5 bases between them. The CDR3 spans 11 residues. Germline V gene sequence: CDR1 LNHDA, CDR2 SQIVND (reference sequence). V is TRBV19 and J is TRBJ2-1; no reliable D call. The sequenced sample consisted of peripheral blood. The TCR was taken from a human donor in a cohort sampled during active COVID-19. This CDR3 is CASTEYNEQFF. The CDR3 DNA is TGTGCCAGTACTGAGTACAATGAGCAGTTCTTC.